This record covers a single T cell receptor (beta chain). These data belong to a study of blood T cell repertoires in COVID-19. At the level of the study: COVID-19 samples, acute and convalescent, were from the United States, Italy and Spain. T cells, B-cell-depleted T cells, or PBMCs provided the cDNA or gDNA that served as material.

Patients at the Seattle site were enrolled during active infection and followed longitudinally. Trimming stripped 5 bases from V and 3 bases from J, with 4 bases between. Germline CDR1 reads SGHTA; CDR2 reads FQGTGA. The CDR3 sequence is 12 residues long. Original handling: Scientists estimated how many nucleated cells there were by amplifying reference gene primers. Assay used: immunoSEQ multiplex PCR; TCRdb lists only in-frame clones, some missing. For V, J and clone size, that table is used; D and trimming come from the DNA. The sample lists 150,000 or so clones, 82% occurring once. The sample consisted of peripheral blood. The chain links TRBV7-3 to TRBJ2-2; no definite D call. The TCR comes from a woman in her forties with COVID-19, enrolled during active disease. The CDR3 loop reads CASSVYTGELFF. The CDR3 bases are TGTGCCAGCAGCGTATACACCGGGGAGCTGTTTTTT.